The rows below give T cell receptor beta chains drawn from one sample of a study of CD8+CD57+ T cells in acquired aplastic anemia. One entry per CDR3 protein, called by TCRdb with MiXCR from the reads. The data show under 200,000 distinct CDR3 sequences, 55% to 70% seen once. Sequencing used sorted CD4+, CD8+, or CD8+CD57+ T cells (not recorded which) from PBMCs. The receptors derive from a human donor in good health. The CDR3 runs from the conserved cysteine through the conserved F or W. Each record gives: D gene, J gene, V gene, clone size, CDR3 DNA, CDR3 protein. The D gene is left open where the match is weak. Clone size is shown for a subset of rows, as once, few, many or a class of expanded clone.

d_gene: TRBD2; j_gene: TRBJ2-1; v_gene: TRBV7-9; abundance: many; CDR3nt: TGTGCCAGCAGCTTAGTGGCTAGCGGGAGGTTTTACAATGAGCAGTTCTTC; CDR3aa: CASSLVASGRFYNEQFF
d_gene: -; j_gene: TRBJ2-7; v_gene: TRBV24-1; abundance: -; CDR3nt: TGTGCCACCAGTGAACAAGGGGGAGACTACGAGCAGTACTTC; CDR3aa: CATSEQGGDYEQYF
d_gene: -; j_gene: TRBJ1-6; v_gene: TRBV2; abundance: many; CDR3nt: TGTGCCAGCAGTCGCTTTAGGGAGGGAAGCGCCTTCTATAATTCACCCCTCCACTTT; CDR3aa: CASSRFREGSAFYNSPLHF
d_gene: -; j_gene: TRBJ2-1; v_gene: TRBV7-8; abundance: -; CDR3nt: TGTGCCAGCAGCTTGGGTGAGCAGTTCTTC; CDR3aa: CASSLGEQFF
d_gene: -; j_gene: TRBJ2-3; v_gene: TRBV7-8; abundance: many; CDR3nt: TGTGCCAGCAGCTGGACGGGGAGCACAGATACGCAGTATTTT; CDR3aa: CASSWTGSTDTQYF
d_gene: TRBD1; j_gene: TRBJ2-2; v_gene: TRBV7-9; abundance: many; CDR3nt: TGTGCCAGCCGCACCGGGACAGGGTTCCCCGGGGAGCTGTTTTTT; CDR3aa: CASRTGTGFPGELFF
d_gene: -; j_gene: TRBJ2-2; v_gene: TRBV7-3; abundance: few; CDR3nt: TGTGCCAGCAGCTTAGGCGGGCCGAACACCGGGGAGCTGTTTTTT; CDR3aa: CASSLGGPNTGELFF
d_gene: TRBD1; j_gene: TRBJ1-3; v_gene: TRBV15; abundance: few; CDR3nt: TGTGCCACCAGTAGCGACAGGGGGCCTGGAAACACCATATATTTT; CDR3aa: CATSSDRGPGNTIYF
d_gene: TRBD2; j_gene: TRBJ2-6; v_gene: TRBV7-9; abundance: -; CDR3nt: TGTGCCAGCAGCTTAGCAGGGACTAGCGGGAGTGCTGGGGCCAACGTCCTGACTTTC; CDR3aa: CASSLAGTSGSAGANVLTF
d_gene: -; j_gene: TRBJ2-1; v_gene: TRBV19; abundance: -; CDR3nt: TGTGCCAGTAGTCAGGTAGCGCACTACAATGAGCAGTTCTTC; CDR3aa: CASSQVAHYNEQFF